This TCR beta chain came from a study of beta chain features in type 1 diabetes. Study results and caveats: Shorter templates may be favored by PCR, equally so in patients and controls. Shortening that was moderate but significant affected the TCRB CDR3s of Type 1 diabetes patients in all four CD4+ subsets. The study found that naive, central memory and Treg TCRB repertoires appeared more similar in patients than in healthy donors.

This clone was observed many times. As yet, its antigen is unknown. Every bit of the isolated RNA underwent reverse transcription, so sequencing read expressed TCRB transcripts. The assay was immunoSEQ multiplex PCR, and TCRdb's table has in-frame clones only and misses some. The sample records over 500,000 clones, roughly a sixth being singletons. Between the trimmed V and J ends, which lost 5 bases and 10 bases, there was a span of 12 bases. CDR1 and CDR2 (germline): SGHAT, FQNNGV. The CDR3 spans 12 residues. Sample: naive CD4+ T cells from blood. The chain combines TRBV11-2 with TRBJ2-1; no firm D call. This TCR was sampled from a man younger than 35 in good health. The CDR3 reads CASSVMFGEQFF. The CDR3 DNA reads TGTGCCAGCAGCGTTATGTTTGGAGAGCAGTTCTTC.